A single sample is the source of the 31 T cell receptor beta chains below, sequenced in a study of cytomegalovirus exposure and HLA in healthy donors. The PCR employed 60 Vbeta primers together with 13 Jbeta primers. Some clones are missing from TCRdb's copy, which holds only in-frame ones; the method was immunoSEQ multiplex PCR. The sample holds tens of thousands of clones, around 66% seen once. The specimen sequenced was PBMCs. The origin of the receptors is a male donor in good health and CMV-seropositive.

This clone was detected once. This sequence joins TRBV29-1 and TRBJ2-7, with D perhaps matching TRBD1 (6 bases). Germline V gene sequence: CDR1 SQVTM, CDR2 ANQGSEA. Trimming removed 4 bases at V and 3 bases at J, with 10 bases between. The CDR3 is 12 residues long. The CDR3 DNA sequence: TGCAGCGTTGCTCAGGGGATCTACGAGCAGTACTTC. Its translation is CSVAQGIYEQYF.

The rearrangement links TRBV6-6 to TRBJ1-4; perhaps TRBD1 as D (5 bases). Trimming took 6 bases from V and 8 from J, leaving 7 bases between them. Germline assignment: CDR1 MNHNY and CDR2 SVGAGI (reference sequence). CDR3 length: 11 residues. The CDR3, as DNA: TGTGCCAGCAGCGACAGAGAAAAACTGTTTTTT. Its protein product is CASSDREKLFF.

This clone was found a few times. J is TRBJ2-7 and V is TRBV5-4; 12 bases fit TRBD2. The CDR3 is 15 amino acids. Germline CDR1 SGHNT, CDR2 YYREEE (reference sequence). Trimming removed 4 bases from V and 2 bases from J; junction bases left unmatched: 4. CDR3 residues: CASSRRLAGAYEQYF. In DNA, the CDR3 is TGTGCCAGCAGCCGGAGACTAGCGGGGGCCTACGAGCAGTACTTC. The full variable domain, its missing parts supplied by reference TRBV5-4 and TRBJ2-7, is ETGVTQSPTHLIKTRGQQVTLRCSSQSGHNTVSWYQQALGQGPQFIFQYYREEENGRGNFPPRFSGLQFPNYSSELNVNALELDDSALYLCASSRRLAGAYEQYFGPGTRLTVT.

The chain is built from TRBV9 and TRBJ1-6, with 10 bases matching TRBD1. This CDR3 is 16 amino acids long. The J segment lost 2 bases and the V segment lost 5 bases, leaving 4 bases of the junction unmatched. Germline V gives CDR1 SGDLS, CDR2 YYNGEE. CDR3 DNA: TGTGCCAGCAGTCGGACAGGGGGTACCTATAATTCACCCCTCCACTTT. The encoded protein is CASSRTGGTYNSPLHF.

The table lists this clone with a few counts. The chain employs TRBV9 and TRBJ2-7, with TRBD1 identical over 11 bases. V was pared by 3 bases and J by 5 bases, with 7 bases of the junction left unmatched. CDR3 length: 15 residues. Looked up from germline, CDR1 is SGDLS and CDR2 is YYNGEE. The CDR3 region has the DNA TGTGCCAGCAGCGCCTCGGGGACAGGGGGGCACGAGCAGTACTTC. It codes for CASSASGTGGHEQYF.

The chain links TRBV25-1 to TRBJ1-1, with a weak D call TRBD1 (5 bases). The CDR3 has 14 residues. Germline V lookup: CDR1 MGHDK, CDR2 SYGVNS. Trimming cost V 4 bases and J 5 bases, with 14 bases left between them. CDR3 protein: CASSALQGSTEAFF. In DNA, the CDR3 is TGTGCCAGCAGTGCTCTCCAGGGATCTACTGAAGCTTTCTTT. The full variable domain, its missing parts supplied by reference TRBV25-1 and TRBJ1-1, is EADIYQTPRYLVIGTGKKITLECSQTMGHDKMYWYQQDPGMELHLIHYSYGVNSTEKGDLSSESTVSRIRTEHFPLTLESARPSHTSQYLCASSALQGSTEAFFGQGTRLTVV.

The V and J genes are TRBV6-5 and TRBJ2-7, with 8 nucleotides matching TRBD2. The CDR3 loop spans 15 amino acids. Germline V gene sequence: CDR1 MNHEY, CDR2 SVGAGI. Trimming took 6 bases from V and 3 from J; bases not matched to a gene: 10. CDR3 sequence: CASSQGLVNGYEQYF. In DNA form, the CDR3 reads TGTGCCAGCAGCCAGGGACTAGTAAACGGCTACGAGCAGTACTTC.

The rearrangement links TRBV2 to TRBJ1-6; perhaps TRBD1 as D (5 bases). CDR1 is SNHLY and CDR2 is FYNNEI in the germline V gene. The CDR3 has 15 amino acids. With 4 bases removed from V and 10 bases from J, the gap between germline ends came to 17 bases. CDR3 sequence: CASSGARGAGSPLHF. The DNA for the CDR3 is TGTGCCAGCAGTGGGGCAAGGGGCGCGGGGTCACCCCTCCACTTT.

The count of this clone is one. V gene TRBV4-1 combines with J gene TRBJ2-3; tentative D call: TRBD1 (5 bases). V gave up 0 bases and J gave up 1 base, with 11 bases separating them. This CDR3 spans 16 amino acids. The germline gives CDR1 MGHRA, CDR2 YSYEKL. The CDR3 protein is CASSQEGKGGTDTQYF. The CDR3 DNA sequence: TGCGCCAGCAGCCAAGAGGGAAAAGGGGGCACAGATACGCAGTATTTT.

This rearrangement joins TRBV5-5 to TRBJ2-7; possibly TRBD2 for D (6 bases). Deletions cut 0 bases from V and 5 bases from J, with 12 bases between. The CDR3 contains 14 residues. Germline V gene lookup returns CDR1 SGHKS and CDR2 YYEKEE (reference sequence). The CDR3 spells CASSLASSGDEQYF. CDR3 in DNA: TGTGCCAGCAGCTTGGCGTCCTCGGGGGACGAGCAGTACTTC.

The genes are TRBV4-3 and TRBJ1-2; D gene ambiguous. The CDR3 totals 13 residues. The germline V gene encodes CDR1 LGHNA and CDR2 YSLEER. The V and J ends lost 6 bases and 5 bases respectively, with 13 bases between them. The CDR3 sequence: CASSRGEGYGYTF. For the CDR3, the DNA is TGCGCCAGCAGTCGAGGTGAAGGTTATGGCTACACCTTC.

The gene calls are TRBV18 and TRBJ1-4, with 9 bases lining up with TRBD1. Germline-derived CDR1 and CDR2 are KGHSH and LQKENI. This CDR3 comprises 16 residues. V was clipped by 1 base and J by 7 bases; unmatched bases: 7. In DNA, the CDR3 is TGTGCCAGCTCACCACTTCCTTTACAGGGGGCTGAAAAACTGTTTTTT. Protein: CASSPLPLQGAEKLFF. The entire variable domain, with the rest obtained from reference TRBV18 and TRBJ1-4, is as follows: NAGVMQNPRHLVRRRGQEARLRCSPMKGHSHVYWYRQLPEEGLKFMVYLQKENIIDESGMPKERFSAEFPKEGPSILRIQQVVRGDSAAYFCASSPLPLQGAEKLFFGSGTQLSVL.

V usage is TRBV7-2 and J usage is TRBJ2-1; the match to TRBD2 covers 10 bases. The CDR3 runs 15 residues. Per the germline V gene, CDR1 is SGHTA and CDR2 is FQGNSA. J gave up 8 bases and V 4 bases, and 8 bases lay outside the gene matches. CDR3: CASSSSSGSVDEQFF. CDR3 nucleotides: TGTGCCAGCAGCTCTTCTAGCGGGAGCGTCGATGAGCAGTTCTTC.

This chain connects TRBV28 to TRBJ1-2, with D maybe TRBD1 (6 bases). V was cut by 5 bases and J by 0 bases, with 13 bases left in between. Germline assignment: CDR1 MDHEN and CDR2 SYDVKM. CDR3 length: 15 amino acids. The chain's CDR3 is CASSPGQRPNYGYTF. The CDR3 nucleotides read TGTGCCAGCAGTCCCGGACAGAGACCTAACTATGGCTACACCTTC.

This clone was counted only a few times. The rearrangement links TRBV5-6 to TRBJ2-6, with TRBD1 identical over 7 bases. After removal of 4 bases from V and 0 bases from J, the junction contained 4 bases not matched to a gene. Germline assignment: CDR1 SGHDT and CDR2 YYEEEE. This CDR3 region has 16 residues. CDR3 sequence reads: CASSPPGGSGANVLTF. DNA of the CDR3: TGTGCCAGCAGCCCCCCAGGGGGCTCTGGGGCCAACGTCCTGACTTTC.

The chain couples TRBV11-2 to TRBJ2-5; D perhaps matches TRBD2 (5 bases). The CDR3 loop spans 16 amino acids. With 7 bases removed from V and 3 bases from J, the gap between germline ends came to 21 bases. Germline loops: CDR1 SGHAT, CDR2 FQNNGV. In DNA, the CDR3 is TGTGCCAGCACCCCAACGGCAGCGGATACCGAAGAGACCCAGTACTTC. Translated, it gives CASTPTAADTEETQYF.

Of note for this clone: Other DNA sequences from this sample encode an identical CDR3 as well. The chain recombines TRBV7-2 with TRBJ1-3; possible D gene TRBD1, 5 bases. V was pared by 3 bases and J by 4 bases, with 16 bases between. This CDR3 region has 16 residues. The germline V gene has CDR1 SGHTA and CDR2 FQGNSA. The CDR3 sequence is CASSLGRGSIGNTIYF. The DNA for the CDR3 is TGTGCCAGCAGCTTGGGGAGGGGATCGATAGGAAACACCATATATTTT.

This chain links TRBV7-2 with TRBJ2-1; 10 nucleotides agree with TRBD2. Germline V gene sequence: CDR1 SGHTA, CDR2 FQGNSA. This CDR3 spans 17 amino acids. The V and J ends lost 5 bases and 4 bases, in that order; junction bases with no gene match: 11. In DNA form, the CDR3 reads TGTGCCAGCAGCATTACAACCGGACTAGCGGATTACAATGAGCAGTTCTTC. It codes for CASSITTGLADYNEQFF.

This rearrangement joins TRBV6-5 to TRBJ2-5; 7 positions match TRBD2. The J call may be faulty, since TRBJ2-7 better matches the DNA end. This CDR3 is built from 14 residues. Per germline, CDR1 MNHEY and CDR2 SVGAGI. CDR3 residues: CASSYRERDYEQYF. CDR3 nucleotides: TGTGCCAGCAGTTACAGGGAGCGGGACTACGAGCAGTACTTC.

This chain uses TRBV9 with TRBJ1-2, with D possibly being TRBD1 (6 bases). The germline V gene encodes CDR1 SGDLS and CDR2 YYNGEE. With 3 bases removed from V and 6 bases from J, the gap between germline ends came to 21 bases. The length of the CDR3 is 16 residues. The CDR3 sequence: CASSAGTPMLRDGYTF. CDR3 nucleotide sequence: TGTGCCAGCAGCGCCGGGACACCCATGTTGAGGGATGGCTACACCTTC.

This clone was seen only a few times. The rearrangement links TRBV10-1 to TRBJ2-1; D ambiguous. The CDR3 is 11 amino acids. V lost 8 bases, J lost 4 bases, and 6 bases lay in between. The V gene's germline CDR1 is WNHNN and CDR2 SYGVQD (reference sequence). The DNA for the CDR3 is TGCGCCAGCGGGCAGTACAATGAGCAGTTCTTC. It specifies CASGQYNEQFF.

This chain joins TRBV6-6 and TRBJ1-6; D is possibly TRBD1 (6 bases). The CDR3 is made up of 16 amino acids. CDR1 is MNHNY and CDR2 is SVGAGI in the germline V gene (reference sequence). The V end was cut by 2 bases, the J end by 8 bases, with 16 bases between. The DNA of the CDR3 is TGTGCCAGCAGTTACGGGCGGACAGTGAAATATTCACCCCTCCACTTT. Translating it yields CASSYGRTVKYSPLHF.

The count of this clone is one. The chain uses TRBV5-3 and TRBJ1-2, with TRBD1 as a possible D gene (6 bases). TRBV5-3 is noted as an ORF with a role that remains uncertain. Trimming took off 2 bases at V and 4 bases at J, with 9 bases between the two ends. This CDR3 spans 13 amino acids. CDR3 in DNA: TGTGCCAGAAGCTTAGACAGGATCTATGGCTACACCTTC. Its protein product is CARSLDRIYGYTF.

This clone has a handful of counts. This sequence joins TRBV18 and TRBJ1-1; D unresolved. This CDR3 region has 11 residues. Germline CDR1 and CDR2: KGHSH and LQKENI. The V end was cut by 5 bases, the J end by 8 bases, with 9 bases between. The DNA for the CDR3 is TGTGCCAGCTCATCAACAGACGAAGCTTTCTTT. This encodes CASSSTDEAFF.

In this sample, this clone turned up a few times. The chain carries TRBV9 and TRBJ2-5; TRBD2 is a possible D gene (5 bases). The CDR3 contains 16 residues. V was pared by 0 bases and J by 5 bases, with 17 bases between. Germline lookup yields CDR1 SGDLS and CDR2 YYNGEE. Here the CDR3 reads CASSVDGRGYKETQYF. DNA for the CDR3: TGTGCCAGCAGCGTAGACGGTCGGGGTTACAAGGAGACCCAGTACTTC.

V is TRBV6-1 and J is TRBJ1-3, with TRBD1 matching 7 bases. With 2 bases clipped from V and 1 base from J, the junction kept 5 bases outside the gene matches. Germline assignment: CDR1 MNHNS and CDR2 SASEGT. This CDR3 is 16 amino acids long. The CDR3 nucleotides are TGTGCCAGCAGTGAACCCCTCAGGGGGTCTGGAAACACCATATATTTT. This gives the protein CASSEPLRGSGNTIYF.

The V and J genes are TRBV30 and TRBJ2-5; 7 bases match TRBD1. The ends lost 6 bases at V and 2 bases at J; junction bases unmatched: 9. This CDR3 spans 14 amino acids. CDR1 is GTSNPN, CDR2 SVGIG, per germline (reference sequence). This CDR3 reads CACSGQKTQETQYF. CDR3 DNA sequence: TGTGCCTGCTCGGGACAGAAAACTCAAGAGACCCAGTACTTC. Full variable domain (outside the CDR3, taken from reference TRBV30 and TRBJ2-5): SQTIHQWPATLVQPVGSPLSLECTVEGTSNPNLYWYRQAAGRGLQLLFYSVGIGQISSEVPQNLSASRPQDRQFILSSKKLLLSDSGFYLCACSGQKTQETQYFGPGTRLLVL.

The chain links TRBV21-1 to TRBJ1-5; TRBD1, the table's D call, lacks a check against the DNA. TRBV21-1 is a pseudogene. CDR3 length: 14 amino acids. The CDR3 reads CASGERGTAQPQHF. CDR3 nucleotide sequence: TGTGCCAGCGGGGAGAGGGGGACAGCGCAGCCCCAGCATTTT.

The chain is built from TRBV9 and TRBJ1-5; possibly TRBD1 for D (5 bases). From germline, CDR1 is SGDLS and CDR2 YYNGEE. The CDR3 is 15 amino acids. Trimming removed 0 bases at V and 0 bases at J, with 7 bases between. The CDR3 nucleotides are TGTGCCAGCAGCGTAGGACAGTATAGCAATCAGCCCCAGCATTTT. It codes for CASSVGQYSNQPQHF.

This sequence joins TRBV5-1 and TRBJ1-5; maybe TRBD1 (5 bases). The CDR3 is 14 residues long. V dropped 2 bases and J dropped 2 bases, with 8 bases sitting between them. In germline, CDR1 is SGHRS, CDR2 YFSETQ. The CDR3 spells CASSFRGGNQPQHF. CDR3 bases: TGCGCCAGCAGCTTTCGGGGGGGCAATCAGCCCCAGCATTTT.

In this sample, this clone turned up once. The chain has TRBV6-5 and TRBJ2-7, with 7 bases fitting TRBD1. CDR3 length equals 13 residues. J gave up 3 bases and V 6 bases, and 5 bases lay outside the gene matches. From germline, CDR1 is MNHEY and CDR2 SVGAGI. CDR3 DNA: TGTGCCAGCAGCTCCGGGACAGACTACGAGCAGTACTTC. Translating gives CASSSGTDYEQYF.